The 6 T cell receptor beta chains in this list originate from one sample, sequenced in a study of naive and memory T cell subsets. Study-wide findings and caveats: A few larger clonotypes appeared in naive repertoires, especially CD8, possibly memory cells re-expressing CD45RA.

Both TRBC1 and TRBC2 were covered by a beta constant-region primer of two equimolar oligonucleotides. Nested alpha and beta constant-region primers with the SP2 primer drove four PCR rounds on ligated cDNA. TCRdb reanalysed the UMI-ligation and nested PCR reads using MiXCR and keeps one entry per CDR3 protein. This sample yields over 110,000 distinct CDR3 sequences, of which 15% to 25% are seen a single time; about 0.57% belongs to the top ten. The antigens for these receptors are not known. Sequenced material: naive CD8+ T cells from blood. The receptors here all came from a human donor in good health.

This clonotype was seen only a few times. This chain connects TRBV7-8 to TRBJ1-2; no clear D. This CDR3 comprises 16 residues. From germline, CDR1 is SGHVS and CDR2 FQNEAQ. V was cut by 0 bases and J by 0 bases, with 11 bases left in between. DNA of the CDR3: TGTGCCAGCAGCTTAGCGGGTACCCTAGCTAACTATGGCTACACCTTC. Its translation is CASSLAGTLANYGYTF.

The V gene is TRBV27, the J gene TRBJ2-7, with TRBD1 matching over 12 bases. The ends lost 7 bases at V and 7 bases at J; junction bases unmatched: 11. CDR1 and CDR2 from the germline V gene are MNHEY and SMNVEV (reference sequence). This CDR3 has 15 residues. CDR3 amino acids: CASTTLGQGAREQYF. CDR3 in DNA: TGTGCCAGCACCACCCTGGGACAGGGGGCGAGGGAGCAGTACTTC.

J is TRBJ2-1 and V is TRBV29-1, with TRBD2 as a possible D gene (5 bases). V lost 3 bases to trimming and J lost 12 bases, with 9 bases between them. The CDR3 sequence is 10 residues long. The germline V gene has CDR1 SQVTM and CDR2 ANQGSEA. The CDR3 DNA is TGCAGCGTTGACTCGCGGGTGCAGTTCTTC. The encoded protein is CSVDSRVQFF.

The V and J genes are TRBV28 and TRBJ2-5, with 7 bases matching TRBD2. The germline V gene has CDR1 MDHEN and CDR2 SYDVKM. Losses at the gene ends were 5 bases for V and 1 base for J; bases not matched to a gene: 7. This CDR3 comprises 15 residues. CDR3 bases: TGTGCCAGCAGTGAGCTAGCGGAACTCCAAGAGACCCAGTACTTC. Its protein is CASSELAELQETQYF. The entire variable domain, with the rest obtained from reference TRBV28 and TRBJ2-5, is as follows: DVKVTQSSRYLVKRTGEKVFLECVQDMDHENMFWYRQDPGLGLRLIYFSYDVKMKEKGDIPEGYSVSREKKERFSLILESASTNQTSMYLCASSELAELQETQYFGPGTRLLVL.

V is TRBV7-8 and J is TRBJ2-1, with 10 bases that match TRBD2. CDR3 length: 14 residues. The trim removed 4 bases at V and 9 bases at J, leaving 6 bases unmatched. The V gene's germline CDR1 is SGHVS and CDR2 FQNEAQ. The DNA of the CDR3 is TGTGCCAGCAGCTACGGGACTAGCGCTTCTGAGCAGTTCTTC. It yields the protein CASSYGTSASEQFF.

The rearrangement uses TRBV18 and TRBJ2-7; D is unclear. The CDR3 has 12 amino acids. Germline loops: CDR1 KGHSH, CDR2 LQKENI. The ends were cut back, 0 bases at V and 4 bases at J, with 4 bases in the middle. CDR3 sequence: CASSPPGYEQYF. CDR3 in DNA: TGTGCCAGCTCACCACCGGGGTACGAGCAGTACTTC. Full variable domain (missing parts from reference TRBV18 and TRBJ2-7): NAGVMQNPRHLVRRRGQEARLRCSPMKGHSHVYWYRQLPEEGLKFMVYLQKENIIDESGMPKERFSAEFPKEGPSILRIQQVVRGDSAAYFCASSPPGYEQYFGPGTRLTVT.